A selection of T cell receptor beta chains follows, all from one sample in a study of blood T cell repertoires in COVID-19. Repertoires were generated with immunoSEQ multiplex PCR, while TCRdb's copy carries only in-frame clones and drops some. The sample lists fewer than 300,000 clones, roughly 85% seen once, with roughly 2.7% in the top ten. The sequenced material came from PBMCs or T cells enriched from blood (not recorded which). The receptors were gathered from a woman aged 50 to 60 who had recovered from COVID-19. CDR3s leave out the opening cysteine and the closing phenylalanine or tryptophan. Not every row has a clone size; where given, it reads once, few, many or a size class.

cdr3_aa: ASRSGSGNEQY
v_call: TRBV12-3/TRBV12-4
j_call: TRBJ2-7
clone_size: NA

cdr3_aa: ASSLGGTGGSPLH
v_call: TRBV11-2
j_call: TRBJ1-6
clone_size: NA

cdr3_aa: ASSGDTDTQY
v_call: TRBV9
j_call: TRBJ2-3
clone_size: once

cdr3_aa: ASSLRIRGSLQTQY
v_call: TRBV27
j_call: TRBJ2-5
clone_size: NA

cdr3_aa: ASSEREGGNEQF
v_call: TRBV6-4
j_call: TRBJ2-1
clone_size: NA

cdr3_aa: ASSQVSGAGTEAF
v_call: TRBV4-1
j_call: TRBJ1-1
clone_size: NA

cdr3_aa: ATSDLVAGDTDTQY
v_call: TRBV24-1
j_call: TRBJ2-3
clone_size: NA

cdr3_aa: ASSVTGAGELF
v_call: TRBV2
j_call: TRBJ2-2
clone_size: NA

cdr3_aa: ASSPEIGQRREQY
v_call: TRBV27
j_call: TRBJ2-7
clone_size: once

cdr3_aa: ASSWEPRTDTQY
v_call: TRBV5-1
j_call: TRBJ2-3
clone_size: NA

cdr3_aa: ASSFKFAGNTEAF
v_call: TRBV28
j_call: TRBJ1-1
clone_size: NA

cdr3_aa: AAGQGTTNEKLF
v_call: TRBV25-1
j_call: TRBJ1-4
clone_size: NA

cdr3_aa: ASSLLTGEQY
v_call: TRBV28
j_call: TRBJ2-7
clone_size: NA

cdr3_aa: ASSEANSNQPQH
v_call: TRBV7-2
j_call: TRBJ1-5
clone_size: few

cdr3_aa: ASSWGENTEAF
v_call: TRBV12-3/TRBV12-4
j_call: TRBJ1-1
clone_size: once

cdr3_aa: ASSQGKGPRTDTQY
v_call: TRBV4-1
j_call: TRBJ2-3
clone_size: NA

cdr3_aa: ASSLGGQGGESPLH
v_call: TRBV5-4
j_call: TRBJ1-6
clone_size: NA

cdr3_aa: ASAPPTRKARYEQY
v_call: TRBV7-3
j_call: TRBJ2-7
clone_size: NA

cdr3_aa: ASSARDRGGSETQY
v_call: TRBV19
j_call: TRBJ2-5
clone_size: NA

cdr3_aa: ASSLRQGTTEAF
v_call: TRBV4-1
j_call: TRBJ1-1
clone_size: NA

cdr3_aa: ASSSHSGNTEAF
v_call: TRBV19
j_call: TRBJ1-1
clone_size: NA

cdr3_aa: ASSRRRDQPQH
v_call: TRBV6-5
j_call: TRBJ1-5
clone_size: NA

cdr3_aa: ASSQAPGGNTEAF
v_call: TRBV4-3
j_call: TRBJ1-1
clone_size: NA

cdr3_aa: AWRPGQGEVGNQPQH
v_call: TRBV30
j_call: TRBJ1-5
clone_size: once

cdr3_aa: ASSASAGTGELF
v_call: TRBV6-4
j_call: TRBJ2-2
clone_size: NA

cdr3_aa: ASSLLGLQDQPQH
v_call: TRBV27
j_call: TRBJ1-5
clone_size: NA

cdr3_aa: ASSIGRGNTEAF
v_call: TRBV19
j_call: TRBJ1-1
clone_size: NA

cdr3_aa: ASSSQLAGGGSEQY
v_call: TRBV6-2/TRBV6-3
j_call: TRBJ2-7
clone_size: NA

cdr3_aa: ASSQVGGTGGGNTIY
v_call: TRBV4-2
j_call: TRBJ1-3
clone_size: NA

cdr3_aa: ASRPDRVPYEQY
v_call: TRBV28
j_call: TRBJ2-7
clone_size: NA

cdr3_aa: ASSHYDRDTEAF
v_call: TRBV9
j_call: TRBJ1-1
clone_size: NA

cdr3_aa: ASSHLIDSSSGNTIY
v_call: TRBV3-1/TRBV3-2
j_call: TRBJ1-3
clone_size: NA

cdr3_aa: ATSVRTSGTTDTQY
v_call: TRBV24-1
j_call: TRBJ2-3
clone_size: NA

cdr3_aa: ASSLEASGGATQY
v_call: TRBV5-1
j_call: TRBJ2-5
clone_size: NA

cdr3_aa: ASSLAGAGFYGYT
v_call: TRBV5-1
j_call: TRBJ1-2
clone_size: few

cdr3_aa: ASSQTQSRKNEKLF
v_call: TRBV4-1
j_call: TRBJ1-4
clone_size: NA